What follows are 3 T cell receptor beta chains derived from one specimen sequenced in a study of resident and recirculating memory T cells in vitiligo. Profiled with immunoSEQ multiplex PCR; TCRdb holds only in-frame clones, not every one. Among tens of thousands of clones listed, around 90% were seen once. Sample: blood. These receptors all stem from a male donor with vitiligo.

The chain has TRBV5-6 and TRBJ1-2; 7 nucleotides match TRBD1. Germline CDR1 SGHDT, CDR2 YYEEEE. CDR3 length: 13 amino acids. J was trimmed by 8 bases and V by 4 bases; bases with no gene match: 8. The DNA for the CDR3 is TGTGCCAGCAGCCTGGGGACAGTTTGGGGCTACACCTTC. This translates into CASSLGTVWGYTF.

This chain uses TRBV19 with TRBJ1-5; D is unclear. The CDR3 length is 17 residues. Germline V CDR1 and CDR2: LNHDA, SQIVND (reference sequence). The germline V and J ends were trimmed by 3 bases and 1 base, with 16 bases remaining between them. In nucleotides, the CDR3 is TGTGCCAGTAGTATTGTTAGGAGCGGCGGGAGCAATCAGCCCCAGCATTTT. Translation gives CASSIVRSGGSNQPQHF.

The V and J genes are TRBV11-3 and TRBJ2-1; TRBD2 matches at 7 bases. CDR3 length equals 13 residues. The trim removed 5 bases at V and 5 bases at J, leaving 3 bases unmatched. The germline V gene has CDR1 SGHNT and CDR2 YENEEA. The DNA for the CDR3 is TGTGCCAGCAGCGGGGGGGGACACAATGAGCAGTTCTTC. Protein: CASSGGGHNEQFF.